These T cell receptor beta chains were read from a single sample in a study of blood T cells in healthy people across ages. TCRdb re-derived calls from the 5' RACE reads in MiXCR, one entry per CDR3 protein. The top ten clones hold around 12% of a sample with about a million distinct CDR3 sequences, 35% to 40% of them seen once. Sequencing input: blood. The origin of the receptors is a young man in good health. Both conserved end residues are part of each CDR3. A row's size may be missing; if present it is once, few, many or a size class.

v_gene	j_gene	abundance	CDR3aa
TRBV7-9	TRBJ2-1	.	CASQNGQGTSEQFF
TRBV7-2	TRBJ2-7	.	CASSLGVTGAKQYF
TRBV29-1	TRBJ2-3	many	CSVEVAPDTQYF
TRBV10-3	TRBJ2-7	.	CAITGTEYNEQYF
TRBV3-1	TRBJ2-7	.	CASSQVAGAYEQYF
TRBV7-9	TRBJ1-1	.	CASSPDRQTKAFF
TRBV10-3	TRBJ1-5	.	CAISPGQNNQPQHF
TRBV20-1	TRBJ2-7	.	CSASPQGARIYEQYF
TRBV7-6	TRBJ2-7	many	CASSRDLNSYEQYF
TRBV15	TRBJ2-1	few	CATSREGLYNEQFF
TRBV7-2	TRBJ2-1	few	CASSLEPRLVSYNEQFF
TRBV12-3/TRBV12-4	TRBJ2-2	many	CASSFGRNTGELFF
TRBV20-1	TRBJ2-1	few	CSALYDNSEQFF
TRBV5-1	TRBJ2-5	.	CASSSRTSGGEKETQYF
TRBV12-3/TRBV12-4	TRBJ1-5	.	CASTRTGGASQPQHF
TRBV20-1	TRBJ2-3	few	CSAPPLNEAQYF
TRBV7-9	TRBJ1-1	few	CASSLATQGNTEAFF
TRBV29-1	.	.	CSVEDPSGTGGYEQYF
TRBV5-5	TRBJ2-7	.	CASSRDSSTQYF
TRBV5-1	TRBJ2-7	.	CASSLRTGSDEQYF
TRBV4-1	TRBJ2-4	.	CASRQRVGGKNIQYF
TRBV6-4	TRBJ2-1	.	CASSDEPLAGGSGEQFF
TRBV6-5	TRBJ2-7	.	CASSYGVQAYEQYF
TRBV19	TRBJ1-5	.	CASSGGGLGNQPQHF
TRBV10-3	TRBJ1-1	once	CAIISGNTEAFF
TRBV7-2	TRBJ1-1	.	CASSLGRVEAFF
TRBV12-3/TRBV12-4	TRBJ1-1	few	CASIGGSGHTEAFF
TRBV4-1	TRBJ2-7	.	CASSQDSPSGARVGNEQYF
TRBV20-1	TRBJ1-1	.	CSARDPGMNTEAFF
TRBV12-3/TRBV12-4	TRBJ1-4	few	CASKAATNEKLFF
TRBV20-1	TRBJ2-5	.	CSARDLRGQETQYF
TRBV5-5	TRBJ2-2	few	CASSLAAGAYSGELFF
TRBV2	TRBJ2-2	.	CAGSTDPNTGELFF
TRBV15	TRBJ2-1	.	CATSREGFWTSNHEQFF
TRBV4-1	TRBJ1-6	.	CASSQETGQSNSPLHF
TRBV21-1	.	.	CASNSGLAGGETQYF
TRBV12-3/TRBV12-4	TRBJ2-7	.	CASIGTGTETYEQYF
TRBV18	TRBJ2-2	.	CASSPSQGNTGELFF
TRBV20-1	TRBJ2-1	.	CSASRTGTNEQFF
TRBV12-3/TRBV12-4	TRBJ1-1	many	CASRAGTGNTEAFF
TRBV5-1	TRBJ1-2	.	CAIIGQIYGYTF
TRBV27	TRBJ1-1	.	CASSRGKREAFF
TRBV10-3	TRBJ1-4	.	CAIATGVGEKLFF
TRBV7-2	TRBJ1-1	few	CASSAGSLNTEAFF
TRBV12-3/TRBV12-4	TRBJ1-5	.	CASSAGTGSQPQHF
TRBV12-3/TRBV12-4	TRBJ1-2	many	CASSFMYSNYGYTF
TRBV7-9	TRBJ2-7	.	CASSLITGGPYEQYF
TRBV20-1	TRBJ2-2	.	CSARRPSGAGELFF
TRBV10-3	TRBJ1-4	.	CAIAARGGGEKLFF
TRBV6-5	TRBJ2-1	.	CASSSLDRDNEQFF
TRBV7-7	TRBJ2-2	.	CASSPQGSPAELFF
TRBV12-3/TRBV12-4	TRBJ1-2	few	CASSLVARGYTF
TRBV20-1	TRBJ1-1	.	CSVGRKNTEAFF
TRBV27	TRBJ1-2	.	CASRYRDRNYGYTF